The present entry profiles one T cell receptor (beta chain) with its context. Only in-frame clones appear in the TCRdb table, and some are missing; sequencing was by immunoSEQ multiplex PCR. This sample yields under 40,000 clones, of which approximately 90% are seen a single time; 30% to 40% belongs to the top ten. These data are taken from a study of blood T cell repertoires in COVID-19. J gave up 0 bases and V 6 bases, and 15 bases lay outside the gene matches. The CDR3 is made up of 18 amino acids. Germline-derived CDR1 and CDR2 are MDHEN and SYDVKM. The chain carries TRBV28 and TRBJ2-7; 9 bases agree with TRBD1. Sequences were obtained from peripheral blood. The source is a man in his 70s with active COVID-19. The DNA for the CDR3 is TGTGCCAGCAGATTACATGGTTTTGGGACAGGGCACTCCTACGAGCAGTACTTC. This translates into CASRLHGFGTGHSYEQYF.